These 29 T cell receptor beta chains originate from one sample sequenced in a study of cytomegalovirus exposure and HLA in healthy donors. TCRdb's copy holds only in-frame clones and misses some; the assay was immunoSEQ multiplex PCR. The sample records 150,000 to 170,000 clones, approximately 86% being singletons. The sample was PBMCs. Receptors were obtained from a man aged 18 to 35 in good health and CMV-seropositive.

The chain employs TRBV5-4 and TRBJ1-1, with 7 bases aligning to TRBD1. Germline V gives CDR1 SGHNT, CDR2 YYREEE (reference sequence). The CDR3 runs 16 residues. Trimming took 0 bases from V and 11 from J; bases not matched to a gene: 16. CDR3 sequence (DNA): TGTGCCAGCAGCTTGGATCCTACAGGGGCCCGGTTGGGGGCTTTCTTT. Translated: CASSLDPTGARLGAFF.

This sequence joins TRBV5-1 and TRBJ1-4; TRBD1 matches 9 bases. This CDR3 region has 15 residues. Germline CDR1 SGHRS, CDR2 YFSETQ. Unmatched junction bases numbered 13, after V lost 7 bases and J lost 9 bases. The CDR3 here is CASRTAGTGRQKLFF. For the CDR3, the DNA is TGCGCCAGCCGTACAGCCGGGACAGGGCGACAAAAACTGTTTTTT. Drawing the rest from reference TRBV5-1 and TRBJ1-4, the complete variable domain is KAGVTQTPRYLIKTRGQQVTLSCSPISGHRSVSWYQQTPGQGLQFLFEYFSETQRNKGNFPGRFSGRQFSNSRSEMNVSTLELGDSALYLCASRTAGTGRQKLFFGSGTQLSVL.

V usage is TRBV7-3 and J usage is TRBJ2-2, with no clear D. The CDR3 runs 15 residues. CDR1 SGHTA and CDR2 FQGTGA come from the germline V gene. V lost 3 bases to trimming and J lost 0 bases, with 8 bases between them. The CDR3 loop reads CASSLTGANTGELFF. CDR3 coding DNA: TGTGCCAGCAGCTTGACCGGAGCGAACACCGGGGAGCTGTTTTTT.

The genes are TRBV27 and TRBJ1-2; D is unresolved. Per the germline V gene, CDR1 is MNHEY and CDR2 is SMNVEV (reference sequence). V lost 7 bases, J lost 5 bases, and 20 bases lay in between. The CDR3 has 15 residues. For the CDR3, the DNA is TGTGCCAGCAAACCACTTGAGGCCCTGCTATATGGCTACACCTTC. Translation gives CASKPLEALLYGYTF.

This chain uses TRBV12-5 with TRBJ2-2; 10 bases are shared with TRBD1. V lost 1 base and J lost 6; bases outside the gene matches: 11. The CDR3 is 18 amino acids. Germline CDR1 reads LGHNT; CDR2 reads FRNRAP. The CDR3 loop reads CASGLALPGTGVSGELFF. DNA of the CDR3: TGTGCTAGTGGTTTGGCTCTCCCTGGGACAGGGGTTTCCGGGGAGCTGTTTTTT. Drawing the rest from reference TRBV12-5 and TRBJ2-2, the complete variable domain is DARVTQTPRHKVTEMGQEVTMRCQPILGHNTVFWYRQTMMQGLELLAYFRNRAPLDDSGMPKDRFSAEMPDATLATLKIQPSEPRDSAVYFCASGLALPGTGVSGELFFGEGSRLTVL.

CDR3: CASSALGGPNTGELFF. The CDR3 DNA follows: TGTGCCAGCAGCGCCTTAGGAGGCCCGAACACCGGGGAGCTGTTTTTT. The chain recombines TRBV5-6 with TRBJ2-2, with D perhaps matching TRBD2 (5 bases). V lost 4 bases and J lost 0, with 13 bases in between. CDR1 and CDR2 from the germline V gene are SGHDT and YYEEEE. This CDR3 has 16 residues.

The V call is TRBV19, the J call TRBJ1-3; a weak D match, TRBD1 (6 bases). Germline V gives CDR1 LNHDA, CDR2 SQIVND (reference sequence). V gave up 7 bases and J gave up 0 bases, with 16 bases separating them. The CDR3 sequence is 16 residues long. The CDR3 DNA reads TGTGCCAGTACCCTGGACAGTCCCTTCTCTGGAAACACCATATATTTT. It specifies CASTLDSPFSGNTIYF.

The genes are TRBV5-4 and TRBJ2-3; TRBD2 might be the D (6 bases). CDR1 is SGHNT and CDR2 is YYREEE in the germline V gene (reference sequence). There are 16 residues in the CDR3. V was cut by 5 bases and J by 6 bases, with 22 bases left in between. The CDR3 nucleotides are TGTGCCAGCAGACCCCTCCGGGCGCAGCGGGCGGATACGCAGTATTTT. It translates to CASRPLRAQRADTQYF.

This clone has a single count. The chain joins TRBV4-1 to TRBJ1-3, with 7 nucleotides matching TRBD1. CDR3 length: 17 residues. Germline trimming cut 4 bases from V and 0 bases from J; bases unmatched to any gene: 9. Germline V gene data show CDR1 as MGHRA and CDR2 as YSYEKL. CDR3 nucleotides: TGCGCCAGCAGCCTGAGGGACAGCCCTTTCTCTGGAAACACCATATATTTT. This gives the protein CASSLRDSPFSGNTIYF.

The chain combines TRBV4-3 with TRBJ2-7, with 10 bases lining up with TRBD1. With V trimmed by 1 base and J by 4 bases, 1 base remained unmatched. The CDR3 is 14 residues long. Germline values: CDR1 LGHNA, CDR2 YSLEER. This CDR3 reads CASSQGQGAYEQYF. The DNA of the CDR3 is TGCGCCAGCAGCCAAGGACAGGGGGCTTACGAGCAGTACTTC.

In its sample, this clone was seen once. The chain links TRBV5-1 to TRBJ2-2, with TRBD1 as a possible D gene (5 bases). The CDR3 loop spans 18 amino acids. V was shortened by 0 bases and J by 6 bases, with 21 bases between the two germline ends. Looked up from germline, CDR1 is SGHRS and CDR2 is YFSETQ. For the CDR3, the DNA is TGCGCCAGCAGCTTGGGGGTCCAAGGGGCGGCGTCGGCCGGGGAGCTGTTTTTT. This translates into CASSLGVQGAASAGELFF.

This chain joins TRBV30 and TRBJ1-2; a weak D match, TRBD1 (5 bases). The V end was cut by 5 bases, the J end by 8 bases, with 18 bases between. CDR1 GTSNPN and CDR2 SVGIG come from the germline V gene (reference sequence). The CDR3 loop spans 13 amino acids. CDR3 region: CAWGTVGGYGYTF. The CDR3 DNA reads TGTGCCTGGGGGACTGTGGGGGGTTACGGCTACACCTTC.

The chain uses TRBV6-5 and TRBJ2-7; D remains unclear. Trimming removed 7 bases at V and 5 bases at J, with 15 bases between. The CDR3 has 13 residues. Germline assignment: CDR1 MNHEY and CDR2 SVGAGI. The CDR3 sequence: CASKLPGTHEQYF. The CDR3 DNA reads TGTGCCAGCAAGTTACCGGGTACCCACGAGCAGTACTTC.

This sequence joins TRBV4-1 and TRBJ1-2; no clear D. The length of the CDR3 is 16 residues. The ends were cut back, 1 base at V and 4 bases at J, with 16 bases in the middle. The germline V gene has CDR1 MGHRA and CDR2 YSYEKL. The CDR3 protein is CASSQAYSLSGYGYTF. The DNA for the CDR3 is TGCGCCAGCAGCCAAGCGTACTCACTAAGTGGCTATGGCTACACCTTC.

CDR3 bases: TGTGCCAGCAGTTTTTATTGTGGGAGCTTGGACGAGCAGTACTTC. It specifies CASSFYCGSLDEQYF. V usage is TRBV27 and J usage is TRBJ2-7; the D gene is possibly TRBD2 (5 bases). The CDR3 runs 15 residues. The V end lost 3 bases, the J end lost 5 bases, and 17 bases lay between the germline ends. Germline V gene lookup returns CDR1 MNHEY and CDR2 SMNVEV (reference sequence).

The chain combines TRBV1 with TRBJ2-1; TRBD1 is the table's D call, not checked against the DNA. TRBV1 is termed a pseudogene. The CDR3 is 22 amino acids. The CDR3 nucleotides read TGCACCAGCAGCCAAGATGTGGCTTCCCCGGGACAGGGGTTGAGGGGCTACAATGAGCAGTTCTTC. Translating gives CTSSQDVASPGQGLRGYNEQFF.

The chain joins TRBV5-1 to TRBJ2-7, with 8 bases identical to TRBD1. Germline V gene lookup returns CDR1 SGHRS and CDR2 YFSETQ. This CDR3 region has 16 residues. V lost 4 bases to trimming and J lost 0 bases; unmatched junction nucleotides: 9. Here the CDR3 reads CASSPSRTGPSYEQYF. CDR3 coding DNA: TGCGCCAGCAGCCCTTCTAGGACAGGGCCCTCCTACGAGCAGTACTTC.

In DNA form, the CDR3 reads TGTGCCAGCAGCTTAACAGCTTTAAGCTACGAGCAGTACTTC. The encoded protein is CASSLTALSYEQYF. The chain joins TRBV7-3 to TRBJ2-7; D is unresolved. Germline loops: CDR1 SGHTA, CDR2 FQGTGA. This CDR3 comprises 14 residues. Trimming took 0 bases from V and 3 from J, leaving 9 bases between them. Variable domain in full (rest from reference TRBV7-3 and TRBJ2-7): GAGVSQTPSNKVTEKGKYVELRCDPISGHTALYWYRQSLGQGPEFLIYFQGTGAADDSGLPNDRFFAVRPEGSVSTLKIQRTERGDSAVYLCASSLTALSYEQYFGPGTRLTVT.

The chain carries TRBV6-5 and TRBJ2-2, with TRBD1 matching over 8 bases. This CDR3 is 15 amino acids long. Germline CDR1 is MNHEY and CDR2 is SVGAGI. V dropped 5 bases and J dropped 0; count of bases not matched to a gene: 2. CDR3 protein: CASSQDRANTGELFF. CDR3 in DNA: TGTGCCAGCAGTCAGGACAGGGCGAACACCGGGGAGCTGTTTTTT.

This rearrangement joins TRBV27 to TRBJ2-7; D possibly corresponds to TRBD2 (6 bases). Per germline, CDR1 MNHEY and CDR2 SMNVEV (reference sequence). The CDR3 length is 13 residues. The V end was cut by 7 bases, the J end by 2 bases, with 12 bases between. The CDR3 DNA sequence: TGTGCCAGCATGGGCGGGATCACCTACGAGCAGTACTTC. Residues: CASMGGITYEQYF.

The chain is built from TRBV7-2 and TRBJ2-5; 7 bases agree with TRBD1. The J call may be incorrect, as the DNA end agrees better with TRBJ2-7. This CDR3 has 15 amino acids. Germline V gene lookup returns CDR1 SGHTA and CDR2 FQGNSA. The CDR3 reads CASSSGTALLFEQYF. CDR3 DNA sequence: TGTGCCAGCAGTTCCGGGACAGCCCTCCTTTTCGAGCAGTACTTC.

CDR3: CSVEDEQGTTYCGYTF. The CDR3 DNA reads as TGCAGCGTTGAAGATGAGCAGGGTACCACGTACTGTGGCTACACCTTC. The gene calls are TRBV29-1 and TRBJ1-2; possibly TRBD1 for D (5 bases). The CDR3 covers 16 residues. The V gene lost 0 bases and the J gene lost 7 bases, with 21 bases spanning the gap. Germline V CDR1 and CDR2: SQVTM, ANQGSEA. Full variable domain (outside the CDR3, taken from reference TRBV29-1 and TRBJ1-2): SAVISQKPSRDICQRGTSLTIQCQVDSQVTMMFWYRQQPGQSLTLIATANQGSEATYESGFVIDKFPISRPNLTFSTLTVSNMSPEDSSIYLCSVEDEQGTTYCGYTFGSGTRLTVV.

CDR3 sequence reads: CASSLGGGTGEFSNQPQHF. In DNA form, the CDR3 reads TGTGCCAGCAGCTTAGGCGGCGGGACAGGGGAGTTTAGCAATCAGCCCCAGCATTTT. The rearrangement joins TRBV13 to TRBJ1-5, with 10 bases lining up with TRBD1. CDR3 size: 19 residues. With V trimmed by 0 bases and J by 0 bases, 8 bases remained unmatched. Per germline, CDR1 PRHDT and CDR2 FYEKMQ (reference sequence).

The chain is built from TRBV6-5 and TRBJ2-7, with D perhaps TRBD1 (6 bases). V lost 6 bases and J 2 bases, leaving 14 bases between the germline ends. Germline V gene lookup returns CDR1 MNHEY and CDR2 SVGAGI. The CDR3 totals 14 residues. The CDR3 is CASRPGTPTYEQYF. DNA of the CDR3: TGTGCCAGCAGACCCGGGACACCGACCTACGAGCAGTACTTC.

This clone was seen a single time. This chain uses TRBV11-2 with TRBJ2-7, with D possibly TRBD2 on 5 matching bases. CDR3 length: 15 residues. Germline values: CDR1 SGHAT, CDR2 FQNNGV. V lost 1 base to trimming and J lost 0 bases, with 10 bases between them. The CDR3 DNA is TGTGCCAGCAGCTTAGGCGGGTCGAGCTCCTACGAGCAGTACTTC. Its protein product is CASSLGGSSSYEQYF. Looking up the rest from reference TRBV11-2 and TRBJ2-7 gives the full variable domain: EAGVAQSPRYKIIEKRQSVAFWCNPISGHATLYWYQQILGQGPKLLIQFQNNGVVDDSQLPKDRFSAERLKGVDSTLKIQPAKLEDSAVYLCASSLGGSSSYEQYFGPGTRLTVT.

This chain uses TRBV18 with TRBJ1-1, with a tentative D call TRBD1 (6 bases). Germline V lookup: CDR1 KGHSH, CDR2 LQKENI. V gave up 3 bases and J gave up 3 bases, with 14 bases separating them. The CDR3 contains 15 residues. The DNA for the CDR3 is TGTGCCAGCTCACCCAGCGGGGGGCTGGACACTGAAGCTTTCTTT. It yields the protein CASSPSGGLDTEAFF.

The CDR3 DNA sequence: TGTGCCAGCAGTTATGTGGGGGCCGGAAGCACAGATACGCAGTATTTT. Protein product: CASSYVGAGSTDTQYF. V usage is TRBV6-5 and J usage is TRBJ2-3, with a tentative D call TRBD1 (6 bases). The CDR3 runs 16 residues. V lost 3 bases, J lost 0 bases, and 13 bases lay in between. Germline-derived CDR1 and CDR2 are MNHEY and SVGAGI.

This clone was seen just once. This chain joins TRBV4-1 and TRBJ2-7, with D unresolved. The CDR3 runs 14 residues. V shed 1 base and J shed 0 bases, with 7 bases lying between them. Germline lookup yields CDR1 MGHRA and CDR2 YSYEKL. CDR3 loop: CASSQVVISYEQYF. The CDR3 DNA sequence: TGCGCCAGCAGCCAAGTCGTTATCTCCTACGAGCAGTACTTC.

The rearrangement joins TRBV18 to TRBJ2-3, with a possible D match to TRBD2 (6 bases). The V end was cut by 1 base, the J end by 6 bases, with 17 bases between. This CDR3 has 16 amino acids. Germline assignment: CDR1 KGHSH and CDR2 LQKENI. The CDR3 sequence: CASSPLGSSGWDTQYF. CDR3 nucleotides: TGTGCCAGCTCACCACTGGGATCGAGCGGGTGGGATACGCAGTATTTT.